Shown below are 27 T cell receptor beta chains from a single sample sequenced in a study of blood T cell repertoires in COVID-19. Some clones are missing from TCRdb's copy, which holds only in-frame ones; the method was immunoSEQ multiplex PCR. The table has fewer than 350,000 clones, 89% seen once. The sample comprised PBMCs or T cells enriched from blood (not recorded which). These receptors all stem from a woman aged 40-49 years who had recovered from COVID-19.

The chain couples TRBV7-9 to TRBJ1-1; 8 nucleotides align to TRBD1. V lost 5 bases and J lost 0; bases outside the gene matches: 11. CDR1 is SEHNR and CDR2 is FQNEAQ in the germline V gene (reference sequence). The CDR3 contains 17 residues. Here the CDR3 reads CASSRPDRELMNTEAFF. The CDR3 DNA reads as TGTGCCAGCAGCCGTCCGGACAGGGAACTAATGAACACTGAAGCTTTCTTT.

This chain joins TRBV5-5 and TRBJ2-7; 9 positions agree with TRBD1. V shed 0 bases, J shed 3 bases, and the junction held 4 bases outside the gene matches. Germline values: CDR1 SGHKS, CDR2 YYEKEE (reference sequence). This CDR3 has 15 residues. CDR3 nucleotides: TGTGCCAGCAGCTTGGCACAGGGGGCTATCTACGAGCAGTACTTC. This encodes CASSLAQGAIYEQYF.

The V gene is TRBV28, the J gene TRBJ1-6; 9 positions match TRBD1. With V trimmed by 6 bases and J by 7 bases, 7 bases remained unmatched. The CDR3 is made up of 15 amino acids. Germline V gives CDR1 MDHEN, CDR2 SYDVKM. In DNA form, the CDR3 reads TGTGCCAGCAGAGCGACAGGGGGTAGCAATTCACCCCTCCACTTT. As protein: CASRATGGSNSPLHF.

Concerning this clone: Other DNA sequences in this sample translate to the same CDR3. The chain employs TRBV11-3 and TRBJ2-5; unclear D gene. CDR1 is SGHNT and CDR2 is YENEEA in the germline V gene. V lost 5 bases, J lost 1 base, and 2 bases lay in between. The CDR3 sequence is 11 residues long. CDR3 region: CASSLQETQYF. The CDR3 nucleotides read TGTGCCAGCAGCCTCCAAGAGACCCAGTACTTC.

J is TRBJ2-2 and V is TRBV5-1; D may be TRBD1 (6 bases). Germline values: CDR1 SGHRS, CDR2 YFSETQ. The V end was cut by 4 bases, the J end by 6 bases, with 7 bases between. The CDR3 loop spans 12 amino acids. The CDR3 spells CASSPGAGELFF. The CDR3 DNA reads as TGCGCCAGCAGCCCAGGGGCCGGGGAGCTGTTTTTT.

Here the CDR3 reads CALTGGLNDEQFF. DNA for the CDR3: TGTGCCTTGACAGGGGGGCTTAACGATGAGCAGTTCTTC. The chain combines TRBV30 with TRBJ2-1; 9 bases are shared with TRBD1. V trimming: 7 bases; J trimming: 8 bases; junction bases outside the gene matches: 9. Germline V CDR1 and CDR2: GTSNPN, SVGIG (reference sequence). The CDR3 is 13 amino acids.

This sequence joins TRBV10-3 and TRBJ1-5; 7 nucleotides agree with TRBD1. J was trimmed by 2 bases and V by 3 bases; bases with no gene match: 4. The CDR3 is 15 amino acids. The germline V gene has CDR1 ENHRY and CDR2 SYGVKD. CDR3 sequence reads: CAISDRGDGNQPQHF. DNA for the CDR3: TGTGCCATCAGTGACAGGGGGGACGGCAATCAGCCCCAGCATTTT.

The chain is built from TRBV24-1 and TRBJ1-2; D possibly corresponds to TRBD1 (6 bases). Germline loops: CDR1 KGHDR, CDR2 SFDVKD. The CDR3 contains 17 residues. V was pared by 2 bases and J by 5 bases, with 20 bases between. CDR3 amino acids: CATSDSDSPSFGYGYTF. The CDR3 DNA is TGTGCCACCAGTGATTCGGACAGTCCCTCCTTCGGATATGGCTACACCTTC.

The CDR3 loop is CAWSVKRAGDYNEQFF. In DNA form, the CDR3 reads TGTGCCTGGAGTGTAAAGAGGGCAGGGGACTACAATGAGCAGTTCTTC. The V call is TRBV30, the J call TRBJ2-1; tentatively, D is TRBD1 (6 bases). The V and J ends lost 0 bases and 3 bases respectively, with 15 bases between them. The CDR3 runs to 16 residues. Germline values: CDR1 GTSNPN, CDR2 SVGIG (reference sequence).

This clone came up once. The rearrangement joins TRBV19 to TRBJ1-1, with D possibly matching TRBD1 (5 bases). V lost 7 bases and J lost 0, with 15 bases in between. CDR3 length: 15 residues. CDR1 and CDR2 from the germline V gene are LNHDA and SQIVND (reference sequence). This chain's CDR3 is CASKKGTGVNTEAFF. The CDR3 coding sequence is TGTGCCAGTAAAAAGGGCACGGGGGTGAACACTGAAGCTTTCTTT.

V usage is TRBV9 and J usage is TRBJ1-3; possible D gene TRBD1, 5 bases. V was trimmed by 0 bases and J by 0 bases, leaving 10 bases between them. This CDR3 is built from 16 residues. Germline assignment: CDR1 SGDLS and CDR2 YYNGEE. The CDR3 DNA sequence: TGTGCCAGCAGCGTAGGTAGGGGCGCCTCTGGAAACACCATATATTTT. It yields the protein CASSVGRGASGNTIYF.

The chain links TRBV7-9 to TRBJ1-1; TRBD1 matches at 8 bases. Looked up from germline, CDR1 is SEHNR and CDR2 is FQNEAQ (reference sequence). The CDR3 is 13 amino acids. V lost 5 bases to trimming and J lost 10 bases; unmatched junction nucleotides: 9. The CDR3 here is CASSPWTGLGAFF. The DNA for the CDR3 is TGTGCCAGCAGCCCCTGGACAGGGTTGGGAGCTTTCTTT.

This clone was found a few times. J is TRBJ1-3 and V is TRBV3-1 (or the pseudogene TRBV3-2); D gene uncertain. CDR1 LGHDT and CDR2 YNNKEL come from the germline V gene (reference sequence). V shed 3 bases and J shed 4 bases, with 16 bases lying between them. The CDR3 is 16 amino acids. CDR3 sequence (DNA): TGTGCCAGCAGCCAGCGTACCTCTCCCCTAGGAAACACCATATATTTT. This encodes CASSQRTSPLGNTIYF.

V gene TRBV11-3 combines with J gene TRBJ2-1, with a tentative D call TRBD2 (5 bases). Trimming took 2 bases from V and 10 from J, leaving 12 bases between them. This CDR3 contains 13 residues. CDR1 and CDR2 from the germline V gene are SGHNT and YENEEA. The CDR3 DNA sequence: TGTGCCAGCAGCTTAACTTGGCTAGCAGAGCAGTTCTTC. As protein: CASSLTWLAEQFF.

CDR3 residues: CASSGFGLQSSYEQYF. The DNA for the CDR3 is TGTGCCAGCTCAGGGTTTGGACTACAGAGCTCCTACGAGCAGTACTTC. The genes are TRBV18 and TRBJ2-7; D possibly corresponds to TRBD2 (6 bases). This CDR3 contains 16 residues. The germline gives CDR1 KGHSH, CDR2 LQKENI. V dropped 5 bases and J dropped 0 bases, with 17 bases sitting between them.

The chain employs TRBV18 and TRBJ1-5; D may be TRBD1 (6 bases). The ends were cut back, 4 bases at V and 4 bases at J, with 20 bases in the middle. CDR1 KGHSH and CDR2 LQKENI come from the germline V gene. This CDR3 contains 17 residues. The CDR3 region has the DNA TGTGCCAGCTCACAGGGCCGGGGGGGCGCGGAAAATCAGCCCCAGCATTTT. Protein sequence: CASSQGRGGAENQPQHF.

The CDR3 region is CASSAAVAGYNEQFF. DNA for the CDR3: TGCGCCAGCAGCGCCGCGGTAGCGGGCTACAATGAGCAGTTCTTC. The rearrangement links TRBV5-1 to TRBJ2-1; TRBD2 matches at 7 bases. After removal of 4 bases from V and 3 bases from J, the junction contained 7 bases not matched to a gene. Germline CDR1 reads SGHRS; CDR2 reads YFSETQ. This CDR3 spans 15 amino acids.

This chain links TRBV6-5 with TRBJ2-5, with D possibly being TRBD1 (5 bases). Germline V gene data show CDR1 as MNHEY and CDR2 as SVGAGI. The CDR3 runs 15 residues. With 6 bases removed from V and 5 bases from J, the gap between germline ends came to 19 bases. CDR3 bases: TGTGCCAGCAGCCCAAGTGGGGCCCCTGGGGAGACCCAGTACTTC. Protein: CASSPSGAPGETQYF.

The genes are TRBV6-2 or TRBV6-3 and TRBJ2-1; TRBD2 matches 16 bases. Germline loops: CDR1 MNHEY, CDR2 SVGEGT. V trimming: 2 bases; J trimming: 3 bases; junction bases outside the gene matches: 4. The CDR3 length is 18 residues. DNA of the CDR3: TGTGCCAGCAGTTACACGGGACTAGCGGGAGGGGTCTACAATGAGCAGTTCTTC. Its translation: CASSYTGLAGGVYNEQFF.

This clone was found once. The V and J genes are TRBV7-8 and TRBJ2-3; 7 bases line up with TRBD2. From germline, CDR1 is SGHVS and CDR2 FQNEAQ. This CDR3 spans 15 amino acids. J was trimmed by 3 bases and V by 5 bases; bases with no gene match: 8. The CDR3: CASSVKGRDTDTQYF. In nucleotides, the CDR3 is TGTGCCAGCAGCGTAAAAGGGAGGGATACAGATACGCAGTATTTT.

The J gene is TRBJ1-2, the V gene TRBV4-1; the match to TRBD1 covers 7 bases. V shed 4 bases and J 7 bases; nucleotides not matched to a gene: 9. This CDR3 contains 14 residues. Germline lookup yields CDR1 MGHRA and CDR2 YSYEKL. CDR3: CASSLSDRVLGYTF. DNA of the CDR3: TGCGCCAGCAGCCTCTCCGACAGGGTCCTTGGCTACACCTTC.

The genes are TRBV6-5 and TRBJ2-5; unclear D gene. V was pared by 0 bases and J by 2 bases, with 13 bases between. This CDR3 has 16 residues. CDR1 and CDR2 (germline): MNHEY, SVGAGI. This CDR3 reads CASSYSLGRIQETQYF. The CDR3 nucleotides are TGTGCCAGCAGTTACTCTTTGGGCCGGATACAAGAGACCCAGTACTTC.

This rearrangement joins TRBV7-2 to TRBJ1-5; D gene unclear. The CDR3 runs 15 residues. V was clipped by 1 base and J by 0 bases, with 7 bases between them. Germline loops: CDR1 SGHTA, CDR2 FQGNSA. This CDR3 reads CASSLVSSSNQPQHF. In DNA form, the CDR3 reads TGTGCCAGCAGCTTAGTTTCCAGTAGCAATCAGCCCCAGCATTTT.

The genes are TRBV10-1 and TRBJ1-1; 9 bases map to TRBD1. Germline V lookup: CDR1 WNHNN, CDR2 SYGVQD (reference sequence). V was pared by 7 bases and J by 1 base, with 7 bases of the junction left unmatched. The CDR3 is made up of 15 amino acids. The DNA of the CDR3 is TGCGCCAGCAAGATACAGGGGGCGTGGAACACTGAAGCTTTCTTT. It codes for CASKIQGAWNTEAFF.

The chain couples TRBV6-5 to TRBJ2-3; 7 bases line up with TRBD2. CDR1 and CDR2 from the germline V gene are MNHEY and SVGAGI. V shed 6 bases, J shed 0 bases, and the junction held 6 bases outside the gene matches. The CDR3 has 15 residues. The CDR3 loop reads CASRSSGASTDTQYF. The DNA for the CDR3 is TGTGCCAGCAGATCAAGCGGGGCTAGCACAGATACGCAGTATTTT.

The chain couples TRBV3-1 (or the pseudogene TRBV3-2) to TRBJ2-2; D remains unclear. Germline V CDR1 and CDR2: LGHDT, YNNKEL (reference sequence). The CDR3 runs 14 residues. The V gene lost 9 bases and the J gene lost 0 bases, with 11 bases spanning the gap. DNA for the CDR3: TGTGCCAGTCGTCGACGGGCGAACACCGGGGAGCTGTTTTTT. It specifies CASRRRANTGELFF.

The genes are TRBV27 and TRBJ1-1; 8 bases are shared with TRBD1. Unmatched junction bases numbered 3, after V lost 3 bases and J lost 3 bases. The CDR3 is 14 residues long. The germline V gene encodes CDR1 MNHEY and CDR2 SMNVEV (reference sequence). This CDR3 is CASSFTGGYTEAFF. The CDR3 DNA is TGTGCCAGCAGTTTTACAGGGGGTTACACTGAAGCTTTCTTT.